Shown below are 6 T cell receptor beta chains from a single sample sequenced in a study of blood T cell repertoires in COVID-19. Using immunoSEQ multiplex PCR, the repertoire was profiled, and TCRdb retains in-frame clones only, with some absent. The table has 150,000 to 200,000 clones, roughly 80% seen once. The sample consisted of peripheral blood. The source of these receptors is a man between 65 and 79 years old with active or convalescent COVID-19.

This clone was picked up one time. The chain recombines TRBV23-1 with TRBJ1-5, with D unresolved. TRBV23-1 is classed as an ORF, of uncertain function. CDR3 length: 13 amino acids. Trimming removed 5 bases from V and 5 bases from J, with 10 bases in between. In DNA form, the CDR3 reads TGCGCCAGCAGTTATGGAGGAGATCAGCCCCAGCATTTT. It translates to CASSYGGDQPQHF.

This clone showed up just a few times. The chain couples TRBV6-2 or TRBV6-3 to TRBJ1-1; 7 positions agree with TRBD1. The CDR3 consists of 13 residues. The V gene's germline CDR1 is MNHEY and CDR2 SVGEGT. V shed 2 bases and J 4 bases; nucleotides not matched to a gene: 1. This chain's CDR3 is CASSYRQGTEAFF. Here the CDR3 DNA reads TGTGCCAGCAGTTACCGACAGGGCACTGAAGCTTTCTTT.

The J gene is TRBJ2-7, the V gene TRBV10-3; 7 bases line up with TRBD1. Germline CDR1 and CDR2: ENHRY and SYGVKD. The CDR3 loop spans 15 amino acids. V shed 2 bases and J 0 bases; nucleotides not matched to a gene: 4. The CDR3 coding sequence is TGTGCCATCAGTGAGGAACAGGGGTACTCCTACGAGCAGTACTTC. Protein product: CAISEEQGYSYEQYF.

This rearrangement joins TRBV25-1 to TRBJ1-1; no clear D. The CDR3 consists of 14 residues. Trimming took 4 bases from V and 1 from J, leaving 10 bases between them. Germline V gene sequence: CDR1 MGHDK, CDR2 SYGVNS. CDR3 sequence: CASSGGGRNTEAFF. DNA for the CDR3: TGTGCCAGCAGTGGGGGAGGGAGGAACACTGAAGCTTTCTTT.

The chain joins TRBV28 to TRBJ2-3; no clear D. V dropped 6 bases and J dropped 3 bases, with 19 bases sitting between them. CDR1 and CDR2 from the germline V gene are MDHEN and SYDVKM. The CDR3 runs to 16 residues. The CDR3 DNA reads TGTGCCAGCAGCAGACCCCACTTAGCTTTGACAGATACGCAGTATTTT. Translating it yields CASSRPHLALTDTQYF.

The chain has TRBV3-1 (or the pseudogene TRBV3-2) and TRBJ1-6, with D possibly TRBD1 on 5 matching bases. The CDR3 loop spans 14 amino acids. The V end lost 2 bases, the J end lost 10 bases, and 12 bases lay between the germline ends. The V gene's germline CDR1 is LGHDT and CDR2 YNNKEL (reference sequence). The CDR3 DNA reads TGTGCCAGCAGCCAATTAGGCGGGGGGTCACCCCTCCACTTT. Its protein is CASSQLGGGSPLHF.